The 28 T cell receptor beta chains presented below share a single source sample, sequenced in a study of blood T cell repertoires in COVID-19. The data were produced by immunoSEQ multiplex PCR, yet TCRdb's version contains in-frame clones alone and is incomplete. The sample has fewer than 250,000 clones, roughly 86% seen once. Sequencing was performed on peripheral blood. The receptors stem from a woman in her seventies with active or convalescent COVID-19.

The chain links TRBV5-5 to TRBJ2-3; D remains unclear. Germline V lookup: CDR1 SGHKS, CDR2 YYEKEE (reference sequence). The CDR3 covers 14 residues. V lost 1 base and J lost 2, with 8 bases in between. Here the CDR3 reads CASSLTEYTDTQYF. In nucleotides, the CDR3 is TGTGCCAGCAGCTTGACAGAGTACACAGATACGCAGTATTTT.

The chain has TRBV3-1 (or the pseudogene TRBV3-2) and TRBJ2-7; TRBD2 aligns across 9 bases. The CDR3 spans 14 residues. The germline CDR1 and CDR2 sequences are LGHDT and YNNKEL (reference sequence). Trimming at V came to 3 bases and at J to 5 bases, leaving 5 bases not matched to a gene. The DNA for the CDR3 is TGTGCCAGCAGCCATAGCGGGAGAGGCGACGAGCAGTACTTC. Protein: CASSHSGRGDEQYF.

This clone showed up just once. This chain connects TRBV27 to TRBJ2-7, with a possible D match to TRBD1 (6 bases). V lost 6 bases and J 0 bases, leaving 15 bases between the germline ends. The germline CDR1 and CDR2 sequences are MNHEY and SMNVEV (reference sequence). The CDR3 runs to 15 residues. The CDR3 is CASSRTALNSYEQYF. CDR3 in DNA: TGTGCCAGCAGCCGGACAGCGCTTAACTCCTACGAGCAGTACTTC.

The chain employs TRBV28 and TRBJ1-6; D remains unclear. There are 15 residues in the CDR3. V was pared by 1 base and J by 7 bases, with 11 bases between. Germline values: CDR1 MDHEN, CDR2 SYDVKM. CDR3 DNA sequence: TGTGCCAGCAGTTTATTTGGCGGGATAAATTCACCCCTCCACTTT. Protein sequence: CASSLFGGINSPLHF.

The CDR3 loop is CASSLQGISYTF. The CDR3 nucleotides read TGCGCCAGCAGTTTACAGGGAATTAGCTACACCTTC. This chain connects TRBV10-2 to TRBJ1-2, with D perhaps matching TRBD1 (6 bases). Deletions cut 5 bases from V and 9 bases from J, with 13 bases between. The germline gives CDR1 WSHSY, CDR2 SAAADI. The CDR3 has 12 residues.

The rearrangement uses TRBV11-2 and TRBJ2-7; D gene uncertain. Germline CDR1 reads SGHAT; CDR2 reads FQNNGV. The CDR3 spans 14 residues. Trimming shortened V by 5 bases and J by 2 bases, and 13 bases separated the two germline ends. In nucleotides, the CDR3 is TGTGCCAGCAGCCCACAGTGGATAGCCTACGAGCAGTACTTC. Translation: CASSPQWIAYEQYF.

The chain has TRBV11-3 and TRBJ2-2, with TRBD2 matching over 11 bases. Germline loops: CDR1 SGHNT, CDR2 YENEEA. The J segment lost 5 bases and the V segment lost 9 bases, leaving 17 bases of the junction unmatched. The CDR3 extends over 18 amino acids. The chain's CDR3 is CARVAGGTSGLRTGELFF. CDR3 sequence (DNA): TGTGCCAGGGTGGCGGGCGGGACTAGCGGCCTGCGGACCGGGGAGCTGTTTTTT.

J is TRBJ2-5 and V is TRBV5-4, with 7 bases identical to TRBD2. Germline CDR1 reads SGHNT; CDR2 reads YYREEE (reference sequence). With 4 bases clipped from V and 2 bases from J, the junction kept 5 bases outside the gene matches. CDR3 length equals 14 residues. This CDR3 is CASSIRTSQETQYF. For the CDR3, the DNA is TGTGCCAGCAGCATAAGGACTAGTCAAGAGACCCAGTACTTC.

This clone was seen only a few times. The J gene is TRBJ2-1, the V gene TRBV6-4; D is uncertain. The germline gives CDR1 MRHNA, CDR2 SNTAGT. Trimming shortened V by 2 bases and J by 8 bases, and 4 bases separated the two germline ends. The CDR3 runs 11 residues. The CDR3 nucleotides read TGTGCCAGCAGTGACGGCTATGAGCAGTTCTTC. It specifies CASSDGYEQFF.

This clone appeared a single time. V is TRBV7-8 and J is TRBJ2-1; possibly TRBD2 for D (7 bases). Germline CDR1 SGHVS, CDR2 FQNEAQ. Between the trimmed V and J ends, which lost 5 bases and 6 bases, there was a span of 17 bases. This CDR3 region has 15 residues. As DNA, the CDR3 is TGTGCCAGCAGCCAGGGAAGGGGGGGTCGCAATGAGCAGTTCTTC. Encoded protein: CASSQGRGGRNEQFF.

Here the CDR3 reads CASSPQNRVHGYTF. The CDR3 nucleotides are TGTGCCAGCAGCCCTCAAAACAGGGTACATGGCTACACCTTC. J is TRBJ1-2 and V is TRBV3-1 (or the pseudogene TRBV3-2); D might be TRBD1 (6 bases). V gave up 4 bases and J gave up 6 bases, with 15 bases separating them. The CDR3 consists of 14 residues. In germline, CDR1 is LGHDT, CDR2 YNNKEL (reference sequence).

V and J are TRBV6-5 and TRBJ2-5; maybe TRBD1 (6 bases). The CDR3 runs 15 residues. The germline V and J ends were trimmed by 2 bases and 1 base, with 11 bases remaining between them. CDR1 is MNHEY, CDR2 SVGAGI, per germline. CDR3 region: CASSYGTSIQETQYF. The CDR3 DNA sequence: TGTGCCAGCAGTTACGGGACAAGTATCCAAGAGACCCAGTACTTC.

V and J are TRBV12-5 and TRBJ2-3, with a possible D match to TRBD2 (6 bases). The V gene lost 6 bases and the J gene lost 2 bases, with 18 bases spanning the gap. Germline V gives CDR1 LGHNT, CDR2 FRNRAP. There are 16 residues in the CDR3. CDR3 nucleotide sequence: TGTGCTAGTGGCACGGGACTCATGACTACCACAGATACGCAGTATTTT. Protein: CASGTGLMTTTDTQYF.

This clone has only one observation. The V and J genes are TRBV18 and TRBJ2-5, with D perhaps matching TRBD1 (6 bases). CDR3 size: 12 residues. Trimming left V 6 bases short and J 5 bases short, with 10 bases between. From germline, CDR1 is KGHSH and CDR2 LQKENI. In nucleotides, the CDR3 is TGTGCCAGCTCGTACAGGGTCGAGACCCAGTACTTC. As protein: CASSYRVETQYF.

This sequence joins TRBV6-1 and TRBJ2-7; possible D gene TRBD1, 6 bases. The germline V gene encodes CDR1 MNHNS and CDR2 SASEGT. CDR3 length: 13 residues. V was trimmed by 3 bases and J by 2 bases, leaving 8 bases between them. Here the CDR3 reads CASSEYRAYEQYF. DNA for the CDR3: TGTGCCAGCAGTGAGTACAGGGCCTACGAGCAGTACTTC.

The V and J genes are TRBV12-3 or TRBV12-4 and TRBJ2-2; weak D call: TRBD2 (5 bases). This CDR3 has 13 residues. Trimming shortened V by 2 bases and J by 7 bases, and 8 bases separated the two germline ends. The CDR3 sequence is CASSLIALGELFF. The CDR3 nucleotides read TGTGCCAGCAGTTTAATAGCGCTCGGGGAGCTGTTTTTT.

V usage is TRBV6-1 and J usage is TRBJ1-3; the D gene is possibly TRBD1 (6 bases). V dropped 2 bases and J dropped 0 bases, with 11 bases sitting between them. The CDR3 contains 16 residues. Germline CDR1 reads MNHNS; CDR2 reads SASEGT. As DNA, the CDR3 is TGTGCCAGCAGTGAATTTGACAGGTCCTCTGGAAACACCATATATTTT. Translating it yields CASSEFDRSSGNTIYF.

The chain couples TRBV11-2 to TRBJ2-5; TRBD2 matches at 7 bases. In germline, CDR1 is SGHAT, CDR2 FQNNGV. The CDR3 runs to 15 residues. V was pared by 4 bases and J by 3 bases, with 8 bases of the junction left unmatched. This CDR3 is CASSYASGGEETQYF. In nucleotides, the CDR3 is TGTGCCAGCAGCTATGCTAGCGGAGGCGAAGAGACCCAGTACTTC.

This clone was seen only a few times. This rearrangement joins TRBV29-1 to TRBJ2-1, with TRBD1 matching 10 bases. Germline-derived CDR1 and CDR2 are SQVTM and ANQGSEA. V shed 4 bases and J 6 bases; nucleotides not matched to a gene: 0. The CDR3 consists of 12 residues. The CDR3 DNA reads as TGCAGCGTTGGGACAGGGGGCAATGAGCAGTTCTTC. This sequence encodes CSVGTGGNEQFF.

The chain employs TRBV7-8 and TRBJ2-3, with a possible D match to TRBD2 (6 bases). This CDR3 spans 15 amino acids. The V and J ends lost 1 base and 0 bases respectively, with 8 bases between them. Germline V gives CDR1 SGHVS, CDR2 FQNEAQ. CDR3 nucleotide sequence: TGTGCCAGCAGCTTAGAGCGGGTCAGCACAGATACGCAGTATTTT. Its translation: CASSLERVSTDTQYF.

This sequence joins TRBV24-1 and TRBJ2-3; 15 bases map to TRBD2. Trimming removed 3 bases from V and 11 bases from J; junction bases left unmatched: 14. The CDR3 is 18 amino acids. Germline CDR1 and CDR2: KGHDR and SFDVKD. The CDR3 DNA follows: TGTGCCACCAGTGATCAGGGACTAGCGGGAGGCCCCACCAAGGAGCAGTATTTT. As protein: CATSDQGLAGGPTKEQYF.

This sequence joins TRBV27 and TRBJ2-7; TRBD1 matches at 9 bases. This CDR3 has 15 amino acids. CDR1 and CDR2 (germline): MNHEY, SMNVEV (reference sequence). Unmatched junction bases numbered 4, after V lost 2 bases and J lost 2 bases. Here the CDR3 reads CASSLERQGAYEQYF. CDR3 nucleotide sequence: TGTGCCAGCAGTTTAGAGAGACAGGGGGCCTACGAGCAGTACTTC.

The CDR3 loop is CASSWTPGLYTDTQYF. CDR3 nucleotides: TGTGCCAGCAGCTGGACCCCGGGACTATACACAGATACGCAGTATTTT. The V call is TRBV5-4, the J call TRBJ2-3; the match to TRBD2 covers 7 bases. The germline CDR1 and CDR2 sequences are SGHNT and YYREEE (reference sequence). The CDR3 is 16 residues long. V shed 3 bases and J 2 bases; nucleotides not matched to a gene: 9.

The chain is built from TRBV9 and TRBJ2-2; perhaps TRBD2 as D (6 bases). Germline V gives CDR1 SGDLS, CDR2 YYNGEE. The germline V and J ends were trimmed by 0 bases and 3 bases, with 12 bases remaining between them. The CDR3 is 16 amino acids. This CDR3 reads CASSVEASAYTGELFF. The CDR3 nucleotides are TGTGCCAGCAGCGTAGAGGCTAGCGCCTACACCGGGGAGCTGTTTTTT.

CDR3 sequence (DNA): TGTGCCAGCAGCTTGGCGCAGGGGGCTCGCGAGCAGTACTTC. Its translation: CASSLAQGAREQYF. The chain carries TRBV5-4 and TRBJ2-7, with TRBD1 matching 8 bases. Germline values: CDR1 SGHNT, CDR2 YYREEE (reference sequence). Trimming took 0 bases from V and 6 from J; bases not matched to a gene: 5. The CDR3 runs to 14 residues.

This clone was seen only once. The V gene is TRBV9, the J gene TRBJ1-1; TRBD1 aligns across 7 bases. Germline loops: CDR1 SGDLS, CDR2 YYNGEE. V lost 4 bases, J lost 0 bases, and 3 bases stayed unmatched. This CDR3 is built from 14 residues. CDR3 in amino acids: CASSPQGVNTEAFF. The CDR3 DNA follows: TGTGCCAGCAGCCCCCAGGGGGTGAACACTGAAGCTTTCTTT.

This chain links TRBV19 with TRBJ2-3; D perhaps matches TRBD2 (5 bases). The CDR3 is 14 amino acids. The V and J ends lost 4 bases and 1 base respectively, with 9 bases between them. CDR1 is LNHDA, CDR2 SQIVND, per germline (reference sequence). The CDR3 reads CASSSGRGTDTQYF. The CDR3 nucleotides are TGTGCCAGTAGTAGTGGGAGAGGCACAGATACGCAGTATTTT. The complete variable domain, with remaining parts taken from reference TRBV19 and TRBJ2-3, reads DGGITQSPKYLFRKEGQNVTLSCEQNLNHDAMYWYRQDPGQGLRLIYYSQIVNDFQKGDIAEGYSVSREKKESFPLTVTSAQKNPTAFYLCASSSGRGTDTQYFGPGTRLTVL.

This clone came up a few times. The genes are TRBV18 and TRBJ1-1, with TRBD1 matching over 10 bases. Germline V gene sequence: CDR1 KGHSH, CDR2 LQKENI. This CDR3 contains 14 residues. V trimming: 6 bases; J trimming: 11 bases; junction bases outside the gene matches: 12. The DNA for the CDR3 is TGTGCCAGCTCTGGGGTCCGGGTGACAGGGGGCGCTTTCTTT. As protein: CASSGVRVTGGAFF.